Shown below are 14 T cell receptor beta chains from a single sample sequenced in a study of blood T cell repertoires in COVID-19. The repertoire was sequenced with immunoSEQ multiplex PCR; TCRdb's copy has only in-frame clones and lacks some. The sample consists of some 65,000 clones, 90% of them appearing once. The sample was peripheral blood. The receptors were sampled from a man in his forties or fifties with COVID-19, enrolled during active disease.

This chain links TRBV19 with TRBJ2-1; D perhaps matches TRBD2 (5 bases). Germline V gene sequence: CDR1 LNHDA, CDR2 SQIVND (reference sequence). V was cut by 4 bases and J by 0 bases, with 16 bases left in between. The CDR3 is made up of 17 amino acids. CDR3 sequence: CASSTPRGDYSYNEQFF. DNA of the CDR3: TGTGCCAGTAGTACCCCTAGAGGCGACTACTCCTACAATGAGCAGTTCTTC.

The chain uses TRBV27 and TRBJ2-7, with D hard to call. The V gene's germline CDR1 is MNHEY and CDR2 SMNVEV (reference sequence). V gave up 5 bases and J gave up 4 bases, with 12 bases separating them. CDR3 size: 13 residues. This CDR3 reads CASSDQGVYEQYF. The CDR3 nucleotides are TGTGCCAGCAGTGACCAAGGAGTATACGAGCAGTACTTC.

The chain's CDR3 is CAISGGRALGYEQYF. The CDR3 coding sequence is TGTGCCATCAGCGGCGGGAGGGCCTTGGGGTACGAGCAGTACTTC. The chain is built from TRBV10-3 and TRBJ2-7, with 9 bases fitting TRBD2. In germline, CDR1 is ENHRY, CDR2 SYGVKD. The CDR3 spans 15 residues. With V trimmed by 6 bases and J by 4 bases, 10 bases remained unmatched.

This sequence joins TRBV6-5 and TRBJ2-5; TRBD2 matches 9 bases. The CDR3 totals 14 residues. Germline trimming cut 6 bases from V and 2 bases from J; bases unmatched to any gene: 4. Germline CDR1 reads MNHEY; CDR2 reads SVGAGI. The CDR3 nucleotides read TGTGCCAGCAGCGAGAGCGGGAGGCAAGAGACCCAGTACTTC. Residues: CASSESGRQETQYF.

CDR3 coding DNA: TGTGCCAGCAGCCCTCAGGCGGGACTAGCGGGATTTAGTGAGCAGTTCTTC. As protein: CASSPQAGLAGFSEQFF. This rearrangement joins TRBV7-2 to TRBJ2-1, with 13 bases matching TRBD2. The germline V gene has CDR1 SGHTA and CDR2 FQGNSA. The CDR3 covers 17 residues. Losses at the gene ends were 5 bases for V and 9 bases for J; bases not matched to a gene: 13.

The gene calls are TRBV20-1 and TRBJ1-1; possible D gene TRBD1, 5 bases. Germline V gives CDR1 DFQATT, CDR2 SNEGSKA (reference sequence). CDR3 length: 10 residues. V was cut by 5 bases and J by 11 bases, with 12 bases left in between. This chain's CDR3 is CSAGGRGAFF. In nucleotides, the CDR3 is TGCAGTGCTGGTGGACGGGGGGCTTTCTTT.

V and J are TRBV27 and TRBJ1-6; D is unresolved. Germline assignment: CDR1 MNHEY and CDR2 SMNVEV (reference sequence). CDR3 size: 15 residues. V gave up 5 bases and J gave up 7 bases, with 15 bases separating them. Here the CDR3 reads CASSPWSGSNSPLHF. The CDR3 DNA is TGTGCCAGCAGTCCCTGGTCGGGGTCAAATTCACCCCTCCACTTT.

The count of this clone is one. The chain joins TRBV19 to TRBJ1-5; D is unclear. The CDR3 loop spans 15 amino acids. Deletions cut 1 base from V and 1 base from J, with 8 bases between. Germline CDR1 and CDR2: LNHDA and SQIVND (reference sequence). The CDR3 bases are TGTGCCAGTAGTATAGCCTCCGTGAGCAATCAGCCCCAGCATTTT. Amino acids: CASSIASVSNQPQHF. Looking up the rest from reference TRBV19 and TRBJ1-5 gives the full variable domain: DGGITQSPKYLFRKEGQNVTLSCEQNLNHDAMYWYRQDPGQGLRLIYYSQIVNDFQKGDIAEGYSVSREKKESFPLTVTSAQKNPTAFYLCASSIASVSNQPQHFGDGTRLSIL.

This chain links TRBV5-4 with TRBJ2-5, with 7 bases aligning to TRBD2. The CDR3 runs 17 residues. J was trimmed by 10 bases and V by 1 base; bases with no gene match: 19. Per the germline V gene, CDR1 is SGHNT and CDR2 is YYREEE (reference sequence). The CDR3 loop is CASSLRDLGRSVSDQYF. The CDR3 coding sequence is TGTGCCAGCAGCTTGAGGGACCTCGGGAGGTCCGTTAGCGACCAGTACTTC.

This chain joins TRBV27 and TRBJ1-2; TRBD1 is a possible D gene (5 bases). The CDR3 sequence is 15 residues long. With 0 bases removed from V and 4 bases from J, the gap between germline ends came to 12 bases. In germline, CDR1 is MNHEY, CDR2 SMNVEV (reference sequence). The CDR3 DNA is TGTGCCAGCAGTTTATCTAGGCAAGGGGTCTATGGCTACACCTTC. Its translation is CASSLSRQGVYGYTF.

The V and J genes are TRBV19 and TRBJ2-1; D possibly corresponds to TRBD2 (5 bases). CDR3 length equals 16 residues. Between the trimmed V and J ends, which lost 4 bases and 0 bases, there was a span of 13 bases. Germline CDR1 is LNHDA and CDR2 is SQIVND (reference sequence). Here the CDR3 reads CASSRADYSSYNEQFF. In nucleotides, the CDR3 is TGTGCCAGTAGTAGAGCCGACTACAGCTCCTACAATGAGCAGTTCTTC.

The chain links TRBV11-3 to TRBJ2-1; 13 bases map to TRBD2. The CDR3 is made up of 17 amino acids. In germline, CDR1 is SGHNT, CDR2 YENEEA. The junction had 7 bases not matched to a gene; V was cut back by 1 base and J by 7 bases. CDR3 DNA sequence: TGTGCCAGCAGCTTAGCTGGCGGGACTAGCGGGAATAATGAGCAGTTCTTC. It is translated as CASSLAGGTSGNNEQFF.

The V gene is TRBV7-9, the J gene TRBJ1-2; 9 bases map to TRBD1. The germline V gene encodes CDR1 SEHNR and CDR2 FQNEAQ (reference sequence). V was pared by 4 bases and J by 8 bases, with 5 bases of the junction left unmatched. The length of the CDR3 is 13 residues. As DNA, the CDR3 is TGTGCCAGCAGCTCGACAGGGGGATGGGGCTACACCTTC. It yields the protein CASSSTGGWGYTF.

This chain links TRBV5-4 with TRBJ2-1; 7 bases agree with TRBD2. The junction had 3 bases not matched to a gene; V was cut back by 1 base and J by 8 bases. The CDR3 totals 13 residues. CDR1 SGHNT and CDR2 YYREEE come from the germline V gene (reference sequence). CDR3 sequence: CASSLPTSDEQFF. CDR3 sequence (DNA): TGTGCCAGCAGCTTGCCAACTAGCGATGAGCAGTTCTTC. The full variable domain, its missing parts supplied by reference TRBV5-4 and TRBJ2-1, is ETGVTQSPTHLIKTRGQQVTLRCSSQSGHNTVSWYQQALGQGPQFIFQYYREEENGRGNFPPRFSGLQFPNYSSELNVNALELDDSALYLCASSLPTSDEQFFGPGTRLTVL.